The entry below describes one TCR beta chain. Its antigen remains unknown. The sample holds other DNA sequences that translate to the same CDR3. Investigators divided CD4+ cells into CD45RA+ naive and CD45RA-negative memory subsets. The data stem from a study of shared clonotypes between healthy human individuals. At the level of the study: Each donor contributed plates that comprised three CD4 naive, three CD4 memory, two CD8 naive and one CD8 memory. Notes on the study in general: Lower generation probabilities were found for non-shared clonotypes than for those shared by all four donors.

The germline V gene encodes CDR1 SGHRS and CDR2 YFSETQ. V was cut by 0 bases and J by 0 bases, with 6 bases left in between. There are 14 residues in the CDR3. The protocol was immunoSEQ multiplex PCR, while the TCRdb copy is restricted to in-frame clones and leaves out a portion. The repertoire holds over a million clones, roughly 75% seen once, with approximately 1.5% in the top ten. The chain uses TRBV5-1 and TRBJ1-2; perhaps TRBD1 as D (6 bases). The sequence came from a man between 18 and 35 years old in good health. The sample taken for sequencing was memory CD4+ T cells sorted from blood. Subset here: CD45RA-negative fraction. The CDR3 spells CASSLGTANYGYTF. Written as DNA, the CDR3 is TGCGCCAGCAGCTTGGGGACAGCTAACTATGGCTACACCTTC.